The source of this TCR beta chain is a study of HIV-infected patients and healthy controls. No cell fractionation was done, so the repertoire covers all unsorted peripheral blood T cells. The table lists this clonotype with many counts. The CDR3 is 12 amino acids. Germline values: CDR1 SEHNR, CDR2 FQNEAQ (reference sequence). Between the trimmed V and J ends, which lost 4 bases and 5 bases, there was a span of 8 bases. cDNA was made from approximately 500 ng RNA using alpha and beta constant primers. Separate chain-specific third strand synthesis with multiplexing indices produced the alpha and beta libraries. Each molecule carried a 12-nucleotide identifier made of two joined random hexamers added before amplification. TCRdb redid the calling of the 5' RACE reads with MiXCR, one entry per CDR3 protein. The sample contains 18,000 or so distinct CDR3 sequences, 12% of which appear only once.

Sequencing input: blood. V is TRBV7-9 and J is TRBJ1-2; no firm D call. This receptor was taken from an adult in good health. The CDR3 spells CASSSARYGYTF. In nucleotides, the CDR3 is TGTGCCAGCAGCTCCGCCCGATATGGCTACACCTTC.